Sequencing of this T cell receptor beta chain was carried out in a study of blood T cell repertoires in COVID-19. Study-level information: Material from acute and convalescent COVID-19 was sourced from the United States, Italy and Spain. T cells, B-cell-depleted T cells, or PBMCs supplied cDNA or gDNA.

Measured with immunoSEQ multiplex PCR; TCRdb has only the in-frame clones, and not every one. The sample has fewer than 75,000 clones, around 84% seen once. Germline trimming cut 4 bases from V and 7 bases from J; bases unmatched to any gene: 11. Germline lookup yields CDR1 LGHDT and CDR2 YNNKEL (reference sequence). The CDR3 spans 16 residues. The origin of this receptor is a man in his fifties or sixties with active COVID-19. The sequenced sample was peripheral blood. This chain uses TRBV3-1 (or the pseudogene TRBV3-2) with TRBJ2-1, with 9 positions matching TRBD2. The CDR3 nucleotides read TGTGCCAGCAGCCCTCATCCGGCGCGGGGGGGGAATGAGCAGTTCTTC. Its protein product is CASSPHPARGGNEQFF.